This TCR beta chain is from a study of T cell responses to AZD1222 COVID-19 vaccine. Note on this clone: What it binds is not known.

Second doses that came at about 4 or about 12 weeks were put together. Study-wide results and limits: Along spike, vaccine-associated CD4 TCRs were found throughout, with dominance at 160-218 and 743-854.

The CDR3 length is 16 residues. Germline V gene sequence: CDR1 ENHRY, CDR2 SYGVKD. Trimming pared 2 bases from V and 1 base from J, leaving 15 bases between. Generated by immunoSEQ multiplex PCR, the TCRdb table keeps only in-frame clones and is missing some. Counted here are approximately 42,000 clones, approximately 88% occurring once; the ten biggest clones make up 25%. The chain links TRBV10-3 to TRBJ2-7; tentatively, D is TRBD1 (5 bases). The TCR originated in an adult who received the AZD1222 COVID-19 vaccine. The sample consisted of peripheral blood, taken 28 days after the second AZD1222 dose. In DNA form, the CDR3 reads TGTGCCATCAGTGAGCCCACCCCGGACAAGTCCTACGAGCAGTACTTC. Translated, it gives CAISEPTPDKSYEQYF.